The rows below give T cell receptor beta chains drawn from one sample of a study of blood T cell repertoires in COVID-19. The assay was immunoSEQ multiplex PCR, and TCRdb's table has in-frame clones only and misses some. This sample has some 70,000 clones; 75% to 95% occur once, and the top ten carry 10% to 15%. The sequencing sample was made of peripheral blood. The receptor source for this set is a human donor with active COVID-19. The donor label of this sample is uncertain. Each CDR3 is given with its conserved first and last residue.

j_call v_call cdr3_aa
TRBJ2-7 TRBV7-9 CASSLDSREVGEQYF
TRBJ1-6 TRBV7-9 CASSSTGHYNSPLHF
TRBJ2-1 TRBV11-1 CASSLPSIDEQFF
TRBJ2-3 TRBV9 CASTPAPGLAGGHTQYF
TRBJ2-2 TRBV5-4 CASSLEGDTGELFF
TRBJ2-1 TRBV7-2 CASGPSGDSQFF
TRBJ2-7 TRBV5-1 CASSLSHFGNGVYEQYF
TRBJ2-7 TRBV18 CASSPARQGSYEQYF
TRBJ2-1 TRBV7-2 CASSSRGTSGSYNEQFF
TRBJ2-3 TRBV3-1/TRBV3-2 CASSQDPHRGQSISADTQYF
TRBJ1-2 TRBV4-3 CASSQDVQGARGYTF
TRBJ2-6 TRBV28 CASSSGGSPSGANVLTF
TRBJ1-5 TRBV10-1 CASVGGRNQPQHF
TRBJ1-1 TRBV11-2 CASSFGHQSTEAFF
TRBJ1-1 TRBV6-2/TRBV6-3 CASSHGTEAFF
TRBJ2-1 TRBV6-5 CASSSSSPPSTFF
TRBJ2-1 TRBV5-1 CASSFRTGSSSYNEQFF
TRBJ2-1 TRBV5-4 CASSSGTSGARNEQFF
TRBJ2-3 TRBV7-9 CASSPGLADTDTQYF
TRBJ2-7 TRBV6-2/TRBV6-3 CASSYSSSGYEQYF
TRBJ2-1 TRBV11-2 CASSRSSGTSYNEQFF
TRBJ2-7 TRBV4-3 CASSQDLQVPFYEQYF
TRBJ2-7 TRBV28 CATTGGHEQYF
TRBJ1-1 TRBV9 CASSASPKLRQRTEAFF
TRBJ2-4 TRBV5-8 CASSFKWQGTLAKNIQYF
TRBJ2-7 TRBV28 CASSPRTGREQYF
TRBJ1-5 TRBV28 CASSPTGFGNQPQHF
TRBJ1-1 TRBV19 CASTYGRGNTEAFF
TRBJ2-1 TRBV4-1 CASSSPGTSGSMGNEQFF
TRBJ2-5 TRBV28 CANLPTFGGSNETQYF
TRBJ2-7 TRBV7-2 CASSLGTGIYEQYF
TRBJ1-5 TRBV6-1 CASSEALRVPQHF
TRBJ2-7 TRBV27 CASRPGTGGYEQYF
TRBJ1-3 TRBV29-1 CSADSSGNTIYF
TRBJ2-3 TRBV28 CASSPPGQGGDTQYF
TRBJ1-6 TRBV28 CATGSSYNSPLHF
TRBJ2-3 TRBV29-1 CSATGTSADTQYF
TRBJ2-3 TRBV24-1 CAAMDSNGDTQYF
TRBJ2-5 TRBV7-2 CASSPLGGQETQYF
TRBJ1-2 TRBV6-5 CASSIGANYGYTF
TRBJ1-1 TRBV5-1 CASSLVSGMNTEAFF
TRBJ2-3 TRBV7-9 CASTGGQGADTQYF
TRBJ2-1 TRBV18 CASSPRIAVDEQFF
TRBJ1-6 TRBV4-3 CASSQDMLTDDNSPLHF
TRBJ2-5 TRBV27 CASSFGAVAGQTQYF
TRBJ1-4 TRBV4-1 CASSRTGATNEKLFF
TRBJ2-5 TRBV5-4 CASSSGTGLKTQYF